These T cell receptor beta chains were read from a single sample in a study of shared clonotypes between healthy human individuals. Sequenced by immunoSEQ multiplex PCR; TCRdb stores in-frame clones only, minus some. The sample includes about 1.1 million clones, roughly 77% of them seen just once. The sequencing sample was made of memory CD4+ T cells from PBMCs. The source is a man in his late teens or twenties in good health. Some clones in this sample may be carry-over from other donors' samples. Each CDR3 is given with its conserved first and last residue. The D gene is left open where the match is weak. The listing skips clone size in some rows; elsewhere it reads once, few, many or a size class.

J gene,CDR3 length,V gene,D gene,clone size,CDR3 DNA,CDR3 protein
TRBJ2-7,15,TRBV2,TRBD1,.,TGTGCCAGTATCCTCTCACCGGGACAGGTCTACGAGCAGTACTTC,CASILSPGQVYEQYF
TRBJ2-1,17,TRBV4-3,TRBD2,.,TGCGCCAGCAGCCCATACTCACTAGCGGCCTCCTACAATGAGCAGTTCTTC,CASSPYSLAASYNEQFF
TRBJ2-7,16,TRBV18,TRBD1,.,TGTGCCAGCTCACCATCACAAGGACAGGGGGCGTCCGAGCAGTACTTC,CASSPSQGQGASEQYF
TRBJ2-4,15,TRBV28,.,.,TGTGCCAGCAGTTTGGTCCGGGACACCCAAAACATTCAGTACTTC,CASSLVRDTQNIQYF
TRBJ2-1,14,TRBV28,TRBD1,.,TGTGCCAGCAGTTTATCCGGGCGACAGGGCGGGCAGTTCTTC,CASSLSGRQGGQFF
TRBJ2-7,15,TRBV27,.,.,TGTGCCAGCAGTTTTAGCGGGACAGGGTCTTACGAGCAGTACTTC,CASSFSGTGSYEQYF
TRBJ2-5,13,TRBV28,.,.,TGTGCCAGCAGTTTTCCGGGTACAGAGACCCAGTACTTC,CASSFPGTETQYF
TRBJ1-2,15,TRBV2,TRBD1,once,TGTGCCAGCAGCTCACCCCGGTCAGGGGGCAATGGCTACACCTTC,CASSSPRSGGNGYTF
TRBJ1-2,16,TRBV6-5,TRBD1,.,TGTGCCAGCAGTTACGGAGCGGACAGGGGGTGGCAGGGCTACACCTTC,CASSYGADRGWQGYTF
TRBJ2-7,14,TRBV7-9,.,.,TGTGCCAGCAGCATAAGGGGACGGACCTACGAGCAGTACTTC,CASSIRGRTYEQYF